These 29 T cell receptor beta chains originate from one sample sequenced in a study of identical twins. TCRdb redid the calling of the 5' RACE reads with MiXCR, one entry per CDR3 protein. The profile shows about 480,000 distinct CDR3 sequences, 12% to 15% of them singletons. This sample was shared with a second study, whose subject was yellow fever vaccine responses in identical twins.

Sequencing was performed on CD4+ T cells sorted from blood. The source of these receptors is a woman aged 18-30 years in good health.

This CDR3 is CSARGPLNTGELFF. The CDR3 nucleotides are TGCAGTGCTAGAGGACCCTTGAACACCGGGGAGCTGTTTTTT. This chain connects TRBV20-1 to TRBJ2-2; D is uncertain. The CDR3 is 14 residues long. The germline gives CDR1 DFQATT, CDR2 SNEGSKA (reference sequence). The V end lost 1 base, the J end lost 1 base, and 7 bases lay between the germline ends.

In this sample, this clonotype turned up many times. V is TRBV7-2 and J is TRBJ2-2; D uncertain. CDR3 length: 13 residues. The V end was cut by 5 bases, the J end by 2 bases, with 6 bases between. CDR1 and CDR2 (germline): SGHTA, FQGNSA. In nucleotides, the CDR3 is TGTGCCAGCAGCGTTCATAACACCGGGGAGCTGTTTTTT. It encodes CASSVHNTGELFF.

This clonotype was observed a handful of times. The rearrangement uses TRBV20-1 and TRBJ2-7; no definite D call. CDR3 size: 13 residues. V was clipped by 1 base and J by 2 bases, with 9 bases between them. CDR1 DFQATT and CDR2 SNEGSKA come from the germline V gene (reference sequence). CDR3 sequence reads: CSARVQATYEQYF. DNA of the CDR3: TGCAGTGCTAGAGTCCAGGCAACCTACGAGCAGTACTTC.

This rearrangement joins TRBV2 to TRBJ2-6, with D perhaps matching TRBD1 (5 bases). The CDR3 sequence is 18 residues long. V was clipped by 2 bases and J by 0 bases, with 14 bases between them. Looked up from germline, CDR1 is SNHLY and CDR2 is FYNNEI. The CDR3 reads CASSEQTGQISGANVLTF. The CDR3 nucleotides read TGTGCCAGCAGTGAACAAACAGGACAAATCTCTGGGGCCAACGTCCTGACTTTC. The full variable domain, its missing parts supplied by reference TRBV2 and TRBJ2-6, is EPEVTQTPSHQVTQMGQEVILRCVPISNHLYFYWYRQILGQKVEFLVSFYNNEISEKSEIFDDQFSVERPDGSNFTLKIRSTKLEDSAMYFCASSEQTGQISGANVLTFGAGSRLTVL.

This clonotype was seen only a few times. The chain carries TRBV6-2 or TRBV6-3 and TRBJ2-7, with 10 bases identical to TRBD1. The germline V gene has CDR1 MNHEY and CDR2 SVGEGT. The CDR3 sequence is 15 residues long. The V gene end was trimmed by 6 bases and the J gene end by 5 bases; junction bases not matched to a gene: 10. The CDR3 region is CASSSDRGTVHEQYF. The CDR3 region has the DNA TGTGCCAGCAGCTCGGACAGGGGGACCGTCCACGAGCAGTACTTC.

This rearrangement joins TRBV7-2 to TRBJ2-2, with a tentative D call TRBD1 (6 bases). The germline CDR1 and CDR2 sequences are SGHTA and FQGNSA. CDR3 length: 15 amino acids. The V and J ends lost 6 bases and 2 bases respectively, with 13 bases between them. CDR3 region: CASRPRGGNTGELFF. CDR3 nucleotide sequence: TGTGCCAGCAGACCTCGAGGGGGTAACACCGGGGAGCTGTTTTTT. The full variable domain, its missing parts supplied by reference TRBV7-2 and TRBJ2-2, is GAGVSQSPSNKVTEKGKDVELRCDPISGHTALYWYRQSLGQGLEFLIYFQGNSAPDKSGLPSDRFSAERTGGSVSTLTIQRTQQEDSAVYLCASRPRGGNTGELFFGEGSRLTVL.

The gene calls are TRBV29-1 and TRBJ1-3, with D possibly matching TRBD1 (5 bases). Trimming took off 7 bases at V and 3 bases at J, with 19 bases between the two ends. Germline V lookup: CDR1 SQVTM, CDR2 ANQGSEA. This CDR3 region has 15 residues. The CDR3 DNA follows: TGCAGCGCTGGGGGACCAACTAGCCTTGGAAACACCATATATTTT. Amino acid sequence: CSAGGPTSLGNTIYF.

This clonotype was found a few times. V is TRBV6-5 and J is TRBJ2-7; TRBD2 agrees at 8 bases. The CDR3 runs 16 residues. The germline gives CDR1 MNHEY, CDR2 SVGAGI. Unmatched junction bases numbered 13, after V lost 4 bases and J lost 5 bases. CDR3: CASSSIPGSGGNEQYF. The CDR3 region has the DNA TGTGCCAGCAGTTCCATTCCGGGGAGCGGGGGTAACGAGCAGTACTTC.

The V and J genes are TRBV6-7 and TRBJ2-1; the D is unclear. TRBV6-7 qualifies as an ORF whose function is uncertain. Trimming shortened V by 4 bases and J by 3 bases, and 4 bases separated the two germline ends. This CDR3 contains 12 residues. The CDR3 here is CASSFYYNEQFF. The CDR3 DNA reads TGTGCCAGCAGTTTCTACTACAATGAGCAGTTCTTC.

This clonotype came up many times. The chain combines TRBV29-1 with TRBJ2-5; a possible D gene is TRBD1 (6 bases). V was clipped by 6 bases and J by 7 bases, with 21 bases between them. The CDR3 covers 14 residues. Germline CDR1 and CDR2: SQVTM and ANQGSEA. The CDR3, as DNA: TGCAGCGTCCATCCCTGGTCAGGGGTGGGGACCCAGTACTTC. The encoded protein is CSVHPWSGVGTQYF.

The rearrangement joins TRBV3-1 to TRBJ2-7; D remains ambiguous. The CDR3 consists of 15 residues. CDR1 and CDR2 (germline): LGHDT, YNNKEL (reference sequence). Trimming cost V 4 bases and J 1 base, with 14 bases left between them. CDR3 sequence reads: CASSPRLSKSYEQYF. Here the CDR3 DNA reads TGTGCCAGCAGCCCTCGGTTGTCGAAATCCTACGAGCAGTACTTC.

This clonotype was seen at least ten times. The chain has TRBV4-3 and TRBJ2-5; TRBD1 agrees at 9 bases. From germline, CDR1 is LGHNA and CDR2 YSLEER. Trimming took 3 bases from V and 4 from J; bases not matched to a gene: 0. There are 13 residues in the CDR3. CDR3 sequence: CASSQDRGETQYF. The DNA of the CDR3 is TGCGCCAGCAGCCAGGACAGGGGAGAGACCCAGTACTTC.

This clonotype has a handful of counts. This chain joins TRBV6-1 and TRBJ2-3; the D gene is possibly TRBD1 (6 bases). In germline, CDR1 is MNHNS, CDR2 SASEGT. The ends were cut back, 5 bases at V and 0 bases at J, with 15 bases in the middle. The length of the CDR3 is 16 residues. CDR3 in amino acids: CASSPGPGDSTDTQYF. CDR3 nucleotides: TGTGCCAGCAGTCCCGGACCAGGGGATAGCACAGATACGCAGTATTTT.

This clonotype was seen many times. The J gene is TRBJ2-3, the V gene TRBV20-1, with TRBD2 matching over 8 bases. The V segment lost 6 bases and the J segment 0 bases; nucleotides outside the gene matches: 5. The germline gives CDR1 DFQATT, CDR2 SNEGSKA (reference sequence). CDR3 length equals 14 residues. CDR3 protein: CSAPLAGSTDTQYF. In nucleotides, the CDR3 is TGCAGTGCCCCTTTAGCGGGGAGCACAGATACGCAGTATTTT.

V and J are TRBV9 and TRBJ2-1; 11 nucleotides line up with TRBD2. J was trimmed by 7 bases and V by 0 bases; bases with no gene match: 15. This CDR3 region has 19 residues. Germline V gene sequence: CDR1 SGDLS, CDR2 YYNGEE. In DNA form, the CDR3 reads TGTGCCAGCAGCGTAGGGGCTAGCGGGGGGACGGTATCGGTTAATGAGCAGTTCTTC. Translating it yields CASSVGASGGTVSVNEQFF.

The chain links TRBV5-1 to TRBJ2-4; TRBD2 matches at 11 bases. The germline CDR1 and CDR2 sequences are SGHRS and YFSETQ. This CDR3 has 15 amino acids. With 6 bases clipped from V and 0 bases from J, the junction kept 2 bases outside the gene matches. This chain's CDR3 is CASKGLAGAKNIQYF. DNA of the CDR3: TGCGCCAGCAAAGGACTAGCGGGAGCCAAAAACATTCAGTACTTC.

The genes are TRBV4-3 and TRBJ2-5, with D perhaps TRBD2 (6 bases). The length of the CDR3 is 14 residues. The V and J ends lost 0 bases and 7 bases respectively, with 12 bases between them. In germline, CDR1 is LGHNA, CDR2 YSLEER. This CDR3 reads CASSQDAGSGTQYF. The CDR3 region has the DNA TGCGCCAGCAGCCAAGATGCCGGGAGTGGGACCCAGTACTTC.

This clonotype has only a few counts. V is TRBV27 and J is TRBJ1-6; 8 nucleotides line up with TRBD1. Germline V gene data show CDR1 as MNHEY and CDR2 as SMNVEV (reference sequence). The CDR3 spans 15 residues. With V trimmed by 2 bases and J by 6 bases, 3 bases remained unmatched. CDR3 sequence (DNA): TGTGCCAGCAGTTTAACCGGGACAGGTAATTCACCCCTCCACTTT. It codes for CASSLTGTGNSPLHF.

This clonotype was seen a handful of times. The rearrangement joins TRBV7-2 to TRBJ2-3, with D perhaps TRBD1 (6 bases). V was shortened by 4 bases and J by 1 base, with 12 bases between the two germline ends. Germline CDR1 and CDR2: SGHTA and FQGNSA. This CDR3 has 15 residues. CDR3 nucleotides: TGTGCCAGCAGCTCACGGGACACCCGCACAGATACGCAGTATTTT. This translates into CASSSRDTRTDTQYF.

This clonotype showed up many times. This chain uses TRBV12-3 or TRBV12-4 with TRBJ1-5; no definite D call. V gave up 10 bases and J gave up 7 bases, with 14 bases separating them. CDR3 length equals 12 residues. The CDR3 here is CATSDGRQPQHF. In DNA, the CDR3 is TGTGCCACCTCGGACGGTCGGCAGCCCCAGCATTTT.

This clonotype showed up many times. At one of its ends the junction is not consistent with the germline gene, which may arise from a read error. This chain joins TRBV5-1 and TRBJ2-3; D is uncertain. The CDR3 totals 12 residues. Looked up from germline, CDR1 is SGHRS and CDR2 is YFSETQ. The CDR3 loop reads CASSLRGDTQYF. CDR3 DNA sequence: TGTGCCAGCAGTTTGCGAGGAGATACGCAGTATTTT.

This clonotype was detected only a few times. One junction end disagrees with the germline gene, perhaps due to a read error. This chain joins TRBV19 and TRBJ1-1; D is unclear. The CDR3 length is 13 residues. The germline CDR1 and CDR2 sequences are LNHDA and SQIVND (reference sequence). CDR3 sequence reads: CGSSRPPNTEAFF. Here the CDR3 DNA reads TGTGGCAGTAGCCGCCCACCGAACACTGAAGCTTTCTTT.

This sequence joins TRBV7-2 and TRBJ2-7, with 10 bases aligning to TRBD1. With V trimmed by 5 bases and J by 4 bases, 11 bases remained unmatched. Germline-derived CDR1 and CDR2 are SGHTA and FQGNSA. CDR3 size: 16 residues. The CDR3 loop reads CASSQTGTGDIYEQYF. CDR3 DNA sequence: TGTGCCAGCAGCCAAACCGGGACAGGGGACATTTACGAGCAGTACTTC.

This clonotype was observed a few times. The chain recombines TRBV15 with TRBJ2-7, with D possibly being TRBD2 (5 bases). V gave up 1 base and J gave up 3 bases, with 10 bases separating them. The CDR3 loop spans 14 amino acids. CDR1 is LNHNV and CDR2 is YYDKDF in the germline V gene (reference sequence). The CDR3 nucleotides read TGTGCCACCAGCAGAGGAGGGAACTTCTACGAGCAGTACTTC. It yields the protein CATSRGGNFYEQYF.

This clonotype was seen a handful of times. At one boundary the junction diverges from the germline segment, which might be a read error. The gene calls are TRBV7-7 and TRBJ2-5; 7 nucleotides match TRBD2. Germline V CDR1 and CDR2: SSHAT, FNYEAQ (reference sequence). The CDR3 consists of 15 residues. The CDR3 DNA follows: TGTGCTAGCAGCTTAGGGACTAAGGTCGCAGAGACCCAGTACTTC. Translation gives CASSLGTKVAETQYF.

The chain couples TRBV29-1 to TRBJ2-5, with 10 bases lining up with TRBD1. Germline trimming cut 5 bases from V and 5 bases from J; bases unmatched to any gene: 11. The CDR3 length is 15 residues. In germline, CDR1 is SQVTM, CDR2 ANQGSEA. In nucleotides, the CDR3 is TGCAGCGTTTTTAAGGGACAGGGGACGGGGGAGACCCAGTACTTC. Its protein product is CSVFKGQGTGETQYF. Drawing the rest from reference TRBV29-1 and TRBJ2-5, the complete variable domain is SAVISQKPSRDICQRGTSLTIQCQVDSQVTMMFWYRQQPGQSLTLIATANQGSEATYESGFVIDKFPISRPNLTFSTLTVSNMSPEDSSIYLCSVFKGQGTGETQYFGPGTRLLVL.

This clonotype has ten or more counts. This chain uses TRBV5-1 with TRBJ2-4, with 10 bases fitting TRBD1. In germline, CDR1 is SGHRS, CDR2 YFSETQ. The CDR3 is 15 amino acids. Germline trimming cut 4 bases from V and 5 bases from J; bases unmatched to any gene: 6. The DNA of the CDR3 is TGCGCCAGCAGCCCCCATGGGACAGGGGAAAACATTCAGTACTTC. Its translation is CASSPHGTGENIQYF.

V is TRBV5-5 and J is TRBJ2-1; possibly TRBD1 for D (6 bases). V lost 3 bases to trimming and J lost 6 bases, with 10 bases between them. CDR3 length: 13 residues. Germline V gene sequence: CDR1 SGHKS, CDR2 YYEKEE (reference sequence). The CDR3 DNA is TGTGCCAGCAGCTGGGGGCGGCTCAATGAGCAGTTCTTC. Its protein is CASSWGRLNEQFF.

The chain couples TRBV6-1 to TRBJ2-5; D is perhaps TRBD1 or TRBD2 (6 bases each). The ends were cut back, 1 base at V and 4 bases at J, with 16 bases in the middle. The CDR3 extends over 16 amino acids. The germline gives CDR1 MNHNS, CDR2 SASEGT. The CDR3 coding sequence is TGTGCCAGCAGTGAAGTGCTCGGGGGCGGTCGAGAGACCCAGTACTTC. Amino acid sequence: CASSEVLGGGRETQYF.